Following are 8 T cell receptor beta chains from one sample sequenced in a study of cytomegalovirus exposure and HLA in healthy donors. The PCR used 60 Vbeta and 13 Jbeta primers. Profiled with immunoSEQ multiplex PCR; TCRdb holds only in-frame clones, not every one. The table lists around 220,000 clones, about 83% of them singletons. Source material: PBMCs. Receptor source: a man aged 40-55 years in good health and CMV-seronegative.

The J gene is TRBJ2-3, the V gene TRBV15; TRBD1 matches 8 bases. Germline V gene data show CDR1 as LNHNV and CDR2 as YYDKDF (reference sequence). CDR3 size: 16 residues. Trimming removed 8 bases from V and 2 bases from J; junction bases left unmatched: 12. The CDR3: CATDWGTGKHTDTQYF. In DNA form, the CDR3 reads TGTGCCACCGACTGGGGGACAGGTAAACACACAGATACGCAGTATTTT.

CDR3 sequence (DNA): TGTGCCAGCAGTTCAGGGGTCATGAACACTGAAGCTTTCTTT. It yields the protein CASSSGVMNTEAFF. The rearrangement links TRBV2 to TRBJ1-1; D may be TRBD1 (6 bases). In germline, CDR1 is SNHLY, CDR2 FYNNEI. Trimming removed 5 bases at V and 0 bases at J, with 10 bases between. The CDR3 totals 14 residues.

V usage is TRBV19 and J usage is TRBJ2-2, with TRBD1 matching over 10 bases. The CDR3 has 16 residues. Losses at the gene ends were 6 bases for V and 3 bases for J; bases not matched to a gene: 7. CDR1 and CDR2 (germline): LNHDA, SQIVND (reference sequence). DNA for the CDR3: TGTGCCAGTAGAGGCGGGACAGGGGAGGACACCGGGGAGCTGTTTTTT. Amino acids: CASRGGTGEDTGELFF.

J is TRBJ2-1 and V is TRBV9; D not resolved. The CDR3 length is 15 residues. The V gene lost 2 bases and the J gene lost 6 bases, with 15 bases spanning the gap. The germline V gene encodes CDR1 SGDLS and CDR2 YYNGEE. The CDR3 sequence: CASSVVAGGFNEQFF. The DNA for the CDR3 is TGTGCCAGCAGCGTCGTTGCCGGCGGTTTCAATGAGCAGTTCTTC.

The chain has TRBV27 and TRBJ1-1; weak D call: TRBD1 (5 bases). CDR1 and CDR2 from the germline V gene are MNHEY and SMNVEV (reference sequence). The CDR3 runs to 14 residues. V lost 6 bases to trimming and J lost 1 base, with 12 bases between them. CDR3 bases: TGTGCCAGCAGACCGCAGGGTGGGAACACTGAAGCTTTCTTT. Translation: CASRPQGGNTEAFF.

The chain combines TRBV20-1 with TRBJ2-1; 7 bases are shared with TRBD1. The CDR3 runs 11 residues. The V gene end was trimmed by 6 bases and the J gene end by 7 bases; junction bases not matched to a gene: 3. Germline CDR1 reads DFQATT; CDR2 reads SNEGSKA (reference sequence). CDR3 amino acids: CSAPQGNEQFF. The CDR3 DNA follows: TGCAGTGCACCACAGGGGAATGAGCAGTTCTTC.

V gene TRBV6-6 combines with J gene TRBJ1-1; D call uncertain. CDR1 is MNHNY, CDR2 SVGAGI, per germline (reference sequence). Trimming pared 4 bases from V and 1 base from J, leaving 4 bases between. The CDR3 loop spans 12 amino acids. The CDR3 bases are TGTGCCAGCAGTTTTCAGAACACTGAAGCTTTCTTT. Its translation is CASSFQNTEAFF.

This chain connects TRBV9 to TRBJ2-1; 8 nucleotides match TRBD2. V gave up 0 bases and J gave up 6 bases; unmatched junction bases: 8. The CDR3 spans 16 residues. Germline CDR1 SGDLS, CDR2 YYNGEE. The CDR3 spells CASSVATAGGTNEQFF. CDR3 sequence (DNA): TGTGCCAGCAGCGTAGCTACTGCGGGAGGAACCAATGAGCAGTTCTTC.